The clone carrying this T cell receptor (beta chain) was detected only a few times. Its antigen remains unknown. This CDR3 has 14 residues. Germline trimming cut 1 base from V and 8 bases from J; bases unmatched to any gene: 4. In germline, CDR1 is SGHAT, CDR2 FQNNGV. This specimen comes from a study of CD4 T cells in relation to SARS-CoV-2 and coronaviruses. Here immunoSEQ multiplex PCR was the method, and the copy in TCRdb shows in-frame clones only, minus some. The sample consists of about 39,000 clones, about four fifths of them appearing once. This sequence was found in an adult with COVID-19. The rearrangement uses TRBV11-2 and TRBJ2-1, with 8 bases matching TRBD1. The source material was naive CD4+ T cells from PBMCs, cultured in vitro. Described subset: naive CD4+ T cells isolated by negative enrichment. CDR3 sequence (DNA): TGTGCCAGCAGCTTAGTACAGGGGGACGATGAGCAGTTCTTC. The encoded protein is CASSLVQGDDEQFF.